One and the same sample provided the 9 T cell receptor beta chains below, sequenced in a study of cytomegalovirus exposure and HLA in healthy donors. The table came from immunoSEQ multiplex PCR; TCRdb's copy has only in-frame clones and leaves some out. The data show under 150,000 clones, with around 84% seen just once and around 10% held by the top ten. Sequences were obtained from PBMCs. The receptors were sampled from a man aged 18-30 years in good health and CMV-seropositive.

This chain connects TRBV27 to TRBJ2-7; possibly TRBD2 for D (6 bases). V was trimmed by 0 bases and J by 3 bases, leaving 6 bases between them. The germline gives CDR1 MNHEY, CDR2 SMNVEV (reference sequence). The CDR3 runs to 13 residues. The CDR3 bases are TGTGCCAGCAGTTTATCGGGGGGCTACGAGCAGTACTTC. Translating gives CASSLSGGYEQYF.

This clone appeared once. CDR3 region: CASSLDQAETQYF. CDR3 nucleotides: TGTGCCAGCAGCTTGGACCAGGCAGAGACCCAGTACTTC. The chain links TRBV5-6 to TRBJ2-5; D unresolved. The germline V and J ends were trimmed by 0 bases and 4 bases, with 7 bases remaining between them. Germline values: CDR1 SGHDT, CDR2 YYEEEE. CDR3 size: 13 residues.

This chain joins TRBV7-6 and TRBJ2-1; TRBD2 might be the D (5 bases). Germline-derived CDR1 and CDR2 are SGHVS and FNYEAQ. The ends were cut back, 5 bases at V and 3 bases at J, with 14 bases in the middle. The CDR3 covers 15 residues. CDR3 in amino acids: CASSLLAGLYNEQFF. The DNA of the CDR3 is TGTGCCAGCAGCCTCCTGGCGGGCCTCTACAATGAGCAGTTCTTC.

This clone has a single count. This chain links TRBV19 with TRBJ2-3; D is ambiguous. This CDR3 is 15 amino acids long. With 4 bases removed from V and 6 bases from J, the gap between germline ends came to 17 bases. From germline, CDR1 is LNHDA and CDR2 SQIVND (reference sequence). The CDR3 sequence: CASSRADPSTDTQYF. The CDR3 nucleotides read TGTGCCAGTAGTAGGGCCGACCCGTCAACGGATACGCAGTATTTT.

The V and J genes are TRBV29-1 and TRBJ2-2, with TRBD1 identical over 10 bases. V dropped 2 bases and J dropped 2; count of bases not matched to a gene: 8. In germline, CDR1 is SQVTM, CDR2 ANQGSEA. The CDR3 covers 17 residues. The CDR3 here is CSVELVTGGVNTGELFF. CDR3 coding DNA: TGCAGCGTTGAACTGGTGACAGGGGGCGTCAACACCGGGGAGCTGTTTTTT.

This chain connects TRBV5-6 to TRBJ1-2; 10 nucleotides agree with TRBD1. The V segment lost 4 bases and the J segment 3 bases; nucleotides outside the gene matches: 3. The CDR3 contains 14 residues. Germline loops: CDR1 SGHDT, CDR2 YYEEEE. The CDR3 nucleotides read TGTGCCAGCAGCCCGGGACAGGGGTACTATGGCTACACCTTC. It translates to CASSPGQGYYGYTF.

V is TRBV14 and J is TRBJ1-2; 7 positions match TRBD1. This CDR3 spans 14 amino acids. V was pared by 3 bases and J by 3 bases, with 4 bases of the junction left unmatched. The germline V gene has CDR1 SGHDN and CDR2 FVKESK. CDR3 coding DNA: TGTGCCAGCAGCCACAGGGGGGAGTACTATGGCTACACCTTC. This translates into CASSHRGEYYGYTF.

This clone showed up just once. This chain links TRBV6-6 with TRBJ2-1; D unclear. CDR1 is MNHNY and CDR2 is SVGAGI in the germline V gene (reference sequence). This CDR3 comprises 13 residues. The V and J ends lost 0 bases and 9 bases respectively, with 9 bases between them. The CDR3 DNA follows: TGTGCCAGCAGTTACTCGAAGAGCATTGAGCAGTTCTTC. This gives the protein CASSYSKSIEQFF.

The genes are TRBV18 and TRBJ1-2; 7 bases fit TRBD1. Germline CDR1 KGHSH, CDR2 LQKENI. The J segment lost 8 bases and the V segment lost 3 bases, leaving 9 bases of the junction unmatched. This CDR3 region has 14 residues. The CDR3 coding sequence is TGTGCCAGCTCACCTAGGACAGGTAGTAGCGGCTACACCTTC. It translates to CASSPRTGSSGYTF.